This T cell receptor (beta chain) was recovered during a study of shared clonotypes between healthy human individuals. Study outcomes and limitations: Unshared clonotypes carried lower generation probabilities than those common to all four donors. Shared across several donors were 4% to 5% of the naive CD4 clonotypes.

Terminally differentiated effector memory CD45RA+ cells were excluded by CCR7 positive selection of CD45RO-negative cells. The study drew its donors from healthy HIV-negative adults without recent acute infections or vaccinations. Template for every sorted-subset replicate PCR totaled 150 to 250 ng DNA, approximately 30,000 T cell genomes. Measured with immunoSEQ multiplex PCR; TCRdb has only the in-frame clones, and not every one. The sample records over 750,000 clones, approximately 96% being singletons. About this clone itself: What it recognizes is unknown.

Germline loops: CDR1 MNHEY, CDR2 SMNVEV (reference sequence). The germline V and J ends were trimmed by 0 bases and 4 bases, with 15 bases remaining between them. The CDR3 length is 16 residues. The source material was naive CD8+ T cells sorted from blood. The chain uses TRBV27 and TRBJ1-2; D may be TRBD1 (5 bases). The sequence was collected from a man younger than 45 in good health. The DNA for the CDR3 is TGTGCCAGCAGTTTATCTTGGGACGGAGAGGGCTATGGCTACACCTTC. As protein: CASSLSWDGEGYGYTF.